This T cell receptor (beta chain) appears in the sequencing data of a study of beta chain features in type 1 diabetes. Across the whole study: There was similarity between patients and healthy donors in age, gender and cell yields.

The isolated RNA, all of it, was reverse transcribed, so expressed TCRB transcripts were what got sequenced. Here immunoSEQ multiplex PCR was the method, and the copy in TCRdb shows in-frame clones only, minus some. The repertoire holds fewer than 55,000 clones, with around 45% as singletons. A note on this clone: Its antigen is currently unknown.

Germline loops: CDR1 MGHRA, CDR2 YSYEKL. This CDR3 spans 16 amino acids. With V trimmed by 1 base and J by 4 bases, 6 bases remained unmatched. Findings and caveats of the study: Unsettled here was the matter of whether HLA type influences TCRB rearrangement. The naive, central memory and Treg TCRB repertoires showed an apparent similarity that was greater among patients than among healthy donors. Across all four CD4+ subsets, people with type 1 diabetes showed modestly shorter TCRB CDR3s.

The specimen sequenced was Tregs from blood. The chain is built from TRBV4-1 and TRBJ2-7; TRBD2 aligns across 11 bases. This clonotype was sampled from a man aged 30 to 39 with type 1 diabetes. CDR3 nucleotide sequence: TGCGCCAGCAGCCAAGCGGGACTAGCGGCATTATACGAGCAGTACTTC. Translated, it gives CASSQAGLAALYEQYF.